These T cell receptor beta chains were read from a single sample in a study of blood T cell repertoires in COVID-19. Generated by immunoSEQ multiplex PCR, the TCRdb table keeps only in-frame clones and is missing some. The table lists roughly 54,000 clones, 70% to 90% of them singletons. Sequenced: peripheral blood. All receptors come from a human donor in a cohort sampled during active COVID-19. The CDR3 runs from the conserved cysteine through the conserved F or W. A D gene is named only where the DNA matches it firmly. Where a row states a size, it is once, few, many or the class of an expanded clone; other rows omit it.

V: TRBV6-5
D: -
J: TRBJ1-4
size: -
CDR3: CASNPRGTNEKLFF
DNA: TGTGCCAGCAACCCTAGGGGGACTAATGAAAAACTGTTTTTT

V: TRBV5-1
D: -
J: TRBJ2-6
size: -
CDR3: CASSEFGISGANVLTF
DNA: TGCGCCAGCAGTGAGTTTGGTATCTCTGGGGCCAACGTCCTGACTTTC

V: TRBV30
D: -
J: TRBJ1-2
size: -
CDR3: CAWSLHLNYGYTF
DNA: TGTGCCTGGAGTTTACATCTTAACTATGGCTACACCTTC

V: TRBV5-5
D: TRBD1
J: TRBJ2-7
size: -
CDR3: CASRSGTGVHYEQYF
DNA: TGTGCCAGCAGGTCCGGGACAGGGGTCCACTACGAGCAGTACTTC

V: TRBV7-2
D: -
J: TRBJ2-3
size: -
CDR3: CASSNSRASTDTQYF
DNA: TGTGCCAGCAGCAACAGCCGTGCTAGCACAGATACGCAGTATTTT

V: TRBV5-1
D: -
J: TRBJ1-1
size: once
CDR3: CASSSLQGQGNTEAFF
DNA: TGCGCCAGCAGCTCCCTCCAGGGTCAGGGGAACACTGAAGCTTTCTTT

V: TRBV29-1
D: -
J: TRBJ2-3
size: -
CDR3: CSVNQGGTDTQYF
DNA: TGCAGCGTTAATCAAGGGGGAACAGATACGCAGTATTTT

V: TRBV19
D: -
J: TRBJ1-2
size: once
CDR3: CASSTKTGSGYTF
DNA: TGTGCCAGTAGTACCAAGACGGGGTCGGGCTACACCTTC

V: TRBV5-1
D: -
J: TRBJ1-6
size: -
CDR3: CASSGRDNSPLHF
DNA: TGCGCCAGCAGCGGTCGAGATAATTCACCCCTCCACTTT

V: TRBV5-1
D: -
J: TRBJ2-3
size: -
CDR3: CASSPGSSLSTDTQYF
DNA: TGCGCCAGCAGCCCTGGGAGTTCCCTTAGCACAGATACGCAGTATTTT

V: TRBV9
D: -
J: TRBJ1-3
size: -
CDR3: CASSASPGSGNTIYF
DNA: TGTGCCAGCAGCGCCTCCCCGGGATCTGGAAACACCATATATTTT

V: TRBV3-1/TRBV3-2
D: -
J: TRBJ1-5
size: -
CDR3: CASSSSQGAAHQPQHF
DNA: TGTGCCAGCAGCTCCTCACAGGGAGCGGCCCATCAGCCCCAGCATTTT

V: TRBV19
D: -
J: TRBJ1-5
size: -
CDR3: CASTLPGNQPQHF
DNA: TGTGCCAGCACTTTGCCGGGCAATCAGCCCCAGCATTTT

V: TRBV15
D: TRBD1
J: TRBJ2-3
size: -
CDR3: CATSKNRDRSDTQYF
DNA: TGTGCCACCAGCAAGAACAGGGACAGGTCAGATACGCAGTATTTT

V: TRBV7-2
D: -
J: TRBJ1-3
size: -
CDR3: CASSSRGNTIYF
DNA: TGTGCCAGCAGCTCCCGGGGAAACACCATATATTTT

V: TRBV14
D: TRBD2
J: TRBJ2-3
size: once
CDR3: CASSRRLAGSRTDTQYF
DNA: TGTGCCAGCAGCCGCCGACTAGCGGGTTCCCGCACAGATACGCAGTATTTT

V: TRBV7-9
D: TRBD2
J: TRBJ2-7
size: -
CDR3: CASSQIIAGGLYEQYF
DNA: TGTGCCAGCAGCCAAATAATAGCGGGAGGGCTCTACGAGCAGTACTTC

V: TRBV4-1
D: -
J: TRBJ1-4
size: -
CDR3: CASGGYPSEKLFF
DNA: TGCGCCAGCGGGGGGTACCCTTCGGAAAAACTGTTTTTT

V: TRBV12-3/TRBV12-4
D: TRBD1
J: TRBJ2-7
size: -
CDR3: CASSPGGYEQYF
DNA: TGTGCCAGCAGTCCAGGGGGTTACGAGCAGTACTTC

V: TRBV2
D: TRBD1
J: TRBJ1-2
size: -
CDR3: CASPDRGHLLDYGYTF
DNA: TGTGCCAGCCCGGACAGGGGGCACTTATTGGACTATGGCTACACCTTC

V: TRBV2
D: -
J: TRBJ2-7
size: few
CDR3: CASTLGFNYEQYF
DNA: TGTGCCAGCACACTCGGGTTTAATTACGAGCAGTACTTC

V: TRBV5-1
D: -
J: TRBJ2-7
size: -
CDR3: CASSSNRAHEQYF
DNA: TGCGCCAGCAGCTCAAACAGGGCCCACGAGCAGTACTTC

V: TRBV3-1/TRBV3-2
D: TRBD1
J: TRBJ1-1
size: -
CDR3: CASSQPGTATEAFF
DNA: TGTGCCAGCAGCCAACCCGGGACAGCCACTGAAGCTTTCTTT

V: TRBV18
D: TRBD1
J: TRBJ2-2
size: -
CDR3: CASSPGTVNTGELFF
DNA: TGTGCCAGCTCACCAGGGACAGTAAACACCGGGGAGCTGTTTTTT

V: TRBV11-2
D: -
J: TRBJ2-5
size: -
CDR3: CASSLNPGSKETQYF
DNA: TGTGCCAGCAGCTTAAATCCGGGGAGTAAAGAGACCCAGTACTTC

V: TRBV3-1/TRBV3-2
D: TRBD2
J: TRBJ2-3
size: -
CDR3: CASSQDSPAGGRDTQYF
DNA: TGTGCCAGCAGCCAAGATAGTCCAGCGGGGGGGCGGGATACGCAGTATTTT

V: TRBV18
D: -
J: TRBJ1-1
size: -
CDR3: CASSPGAGVGTEAFF
DNA: TGTGCCAGCTCACCCGGGGCGGGGGTTGGCACTGAAGCTTTCTTT

V: TRBV11-1
D: TRBD2
J: TRBJ2-1
size: -
CDR3: CASSPTSDHNEQFF
DNA: TGTGCCAGCAGCCCAACTAGCGACCACAATGAGCAGTTCTTC

V: TRBV4-1
D: TRBD2
J: TRBJ2-2
size: few
CDR3: CASSPGRVTGELFF
DNA: TGCGCCAGCAGCCCGGGGAGGGTGACCGGGGAGCTGTTTTTT

V: TRBV19
D: -
J: TRBJ1-1
size: -
CDR3: CASSSRGWDTEAFF
DNA: TGTGCCAGTAGTAGCAGGGGATGGGACACTGAAGCTTTCTTT

V: TRBV19
D: TRBD2
J: TRBJ2-1
size: -
CDR3: CASSTPLGLAGGDEQFF
DNA: TGTGCCAGTAGTACCCCCCTCGGACTAGCGGGGGGGGATGAGCAGTTCTTC

V: TRBV5-1
D: -
J: TRBJ1-1
size: -
CDR3: CASSPSRGSYTEAFF
DNA: TGCGCCAGCAGCCCGTCCCGGGGGTCGTACACTGAAGCTTTCTTT

V: TRBV19
D: -
J: TRBJ2-7
size: -
CDR3: CASSIGGQDPYEQYF
DNA: TGTGCCAGTAGTATAGGTGGACAAGACCCCTACGAGCAGTACTTC

V: TRBV28
D: -
J: TRBJ2-7
size: -
CDR3: CATLRDNPSYEQYF
DNA: TGTGCCACCCTCCGGGACAATCCGTCCTACGAGCAGTACTTC